This paragraph reports one T cell receptor beta chain. Its antigen is still unknown. These data originate in a study of graft-versus-host responses after intestinal transplantation. V lost 3 bases and J 0 bases, leaving 12 bases between the germline ends. The CDR3 consists of 15 residues. Per the germline V gene, CDR1 is MGHRA and CDR2 is YSYEKL. Sequencing was performed with immunoSEQ multiplex PCR; in TCRdb, only in-frame clones are kept and a portion is missing. Of approximately 86,000 clones listed, 85% to 95% are singletons. The TCR sequence derives from a human donor who was the organ donor for an intestinal transplant. The sample was unstimulated CD8+ T cells sorted from spleen or lymph node cells, taken before transplant. V usage is TRBV4-1 and J usage is TRBJ2-7; a weak D match, TRBD1 (5 bases). The CDR3 region has the DNA TGCGCCAGCAGCCACAGGGCAGATAGCTCCTACGAGCAGTACTTC. Protein: CASSHRADSSYEQYF.